This T cell receptor beta chain is from a study of beta chain features in type 1 diabetes. The isolated RNA, all of it, was reverse transcribed, so expressed TCRB transcripts were what got sequenced. Produced via immunoSEQ multiplex PCR; TCRdb's table is partial and in-frame only. The sample holds 300,000 or so clones, over 7% seen once. With respect to this clone: Its antigen is not identified.

Germline V lookup: CDR1 SGDLS, CDR2 YYNGEE. Deletions cut 0 bases from V and 6 bases from J, with 11 bases between. This CDR3 has 14 amino acids. Whole-study findings and limits: Insertions were fewer and deletions more numerous at VDJ junctions in type 1 diabetes patients. Within the patient group, naive, central memory and Treg TCRB repertoires appeared more similar to each other than within healthy donors. Shorter TCRB CDR3s, moderately but significantly so, marked every one of the four CD4+ subsets in Type 1 diabetes patients.

In total, each donor contributed a single heparinised blood draw that averaged about 100 mL. The sequence was collected from a man aged 25-40 years with type 1 diabetes. Sequenced sample: central memory CD4+ T cells from blood. V and J are TRBV9 and TRBJ2-3; no definite D call. The CDR3 is CASSVVSTGDTQYF. Here the CDR3 DNA reads TGTGCCAGCAGCGTAGTATCCACGGGTGATACGCAGTATTTT.